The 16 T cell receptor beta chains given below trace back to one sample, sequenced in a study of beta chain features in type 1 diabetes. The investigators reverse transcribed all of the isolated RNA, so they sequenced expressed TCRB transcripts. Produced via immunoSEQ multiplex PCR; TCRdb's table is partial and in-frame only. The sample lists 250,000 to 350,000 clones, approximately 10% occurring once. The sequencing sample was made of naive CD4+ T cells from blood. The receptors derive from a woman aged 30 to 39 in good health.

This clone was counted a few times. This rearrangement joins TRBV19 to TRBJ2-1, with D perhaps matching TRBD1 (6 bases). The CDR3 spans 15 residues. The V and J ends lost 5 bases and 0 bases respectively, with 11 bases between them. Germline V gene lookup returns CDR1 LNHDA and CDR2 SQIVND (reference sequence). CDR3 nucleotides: TGTGCCAGTAGTTCACAGGGAAGCTCCTACAATGAGCAGTTCTTC. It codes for CASSSQGSSYNEQFF.

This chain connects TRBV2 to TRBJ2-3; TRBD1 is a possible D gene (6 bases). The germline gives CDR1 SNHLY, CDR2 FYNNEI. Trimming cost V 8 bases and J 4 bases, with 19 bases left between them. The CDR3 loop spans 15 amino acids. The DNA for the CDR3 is TGTGCCAGCTGCAGGGGATCTCGCCTCGCAGATACGCAGTATTTT. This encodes CASCRGSRLADTQYF.

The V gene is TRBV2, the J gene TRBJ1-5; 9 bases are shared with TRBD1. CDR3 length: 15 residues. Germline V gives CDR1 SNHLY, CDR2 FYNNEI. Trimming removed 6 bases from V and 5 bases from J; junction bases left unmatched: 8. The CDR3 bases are TGTGCCAGCAGCGCACAGGGGGCTGGGGATCAGCCCCAGCATTTT. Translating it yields CASSAQGAGDQPQHF.

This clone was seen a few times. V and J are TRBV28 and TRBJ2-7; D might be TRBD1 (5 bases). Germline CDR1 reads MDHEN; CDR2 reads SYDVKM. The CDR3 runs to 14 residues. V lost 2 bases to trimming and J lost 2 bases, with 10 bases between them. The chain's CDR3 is CASSLGAMPYEQYF. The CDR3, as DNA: TGTGCCAGCAGTTTAGGGGCCATGCCCTACGAGCAGTACTTC.

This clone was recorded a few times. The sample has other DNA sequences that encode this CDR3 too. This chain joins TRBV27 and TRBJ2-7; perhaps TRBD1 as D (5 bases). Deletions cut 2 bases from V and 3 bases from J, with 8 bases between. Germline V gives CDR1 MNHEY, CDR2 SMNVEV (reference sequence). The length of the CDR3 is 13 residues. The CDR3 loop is CASSLKRGYEQYF. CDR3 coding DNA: TGTGCCAGCAGTTTAAAAAGGGGCTACGAGCAGTACTTC.

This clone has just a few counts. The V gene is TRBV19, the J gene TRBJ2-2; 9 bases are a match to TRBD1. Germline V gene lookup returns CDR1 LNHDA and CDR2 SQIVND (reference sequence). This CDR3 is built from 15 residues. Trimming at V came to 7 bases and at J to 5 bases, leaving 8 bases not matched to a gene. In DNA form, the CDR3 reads TGTGCCAGTAATCCACACAGGGGGCGGACCGGGGAGCTGTTTTTT. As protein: CASNPHRGRTGELFF. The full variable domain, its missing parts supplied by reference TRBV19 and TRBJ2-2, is DGGITQSPKYLFRKEGQNVTLSCEQNLNHDAMYWYRQDPGQGLRLIYYSQIVNDFQKGDIAEGYSVSREKKESFPLTVTSAQKNPTAFYLCASNPHRGRTGELFFGEGSRLTVL.

In DNA, the CDR3 is TGTGCCAGCAGCGTAGAGGCAGCCTCTGAGGCCCAGCATTTT. Amino acid sequence: CASSVEAASEAQHF. J is TRBJ1-5 and V is TRBV9; unclear D gene. CDR3 length equals 14 residues. The germline V and J ends were trimmed by 0 bases and 11 bases, with 15 bases remaining between them. Germline V gene data show CDR1 as SGDLS and CDR2 as YYNGEE.

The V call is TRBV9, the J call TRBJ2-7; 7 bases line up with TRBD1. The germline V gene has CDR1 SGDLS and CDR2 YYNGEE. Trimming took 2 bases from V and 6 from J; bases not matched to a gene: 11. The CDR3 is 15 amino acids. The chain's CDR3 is CASSVTATGIGEQYF. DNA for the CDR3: TGTGCCAGCAGCGTTACCGCGACAGGGATTGGCGAGCAGTACTTC.

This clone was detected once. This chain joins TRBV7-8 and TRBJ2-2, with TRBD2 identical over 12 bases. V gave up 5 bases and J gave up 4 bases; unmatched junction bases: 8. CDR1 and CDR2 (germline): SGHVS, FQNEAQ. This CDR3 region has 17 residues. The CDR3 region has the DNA TGTGCCAGCAGCAGAAGACTAGCGGGAGATGGCACCGGGGAGCTGTTTTTT. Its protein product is CASSRRLAGDGTGELFF.

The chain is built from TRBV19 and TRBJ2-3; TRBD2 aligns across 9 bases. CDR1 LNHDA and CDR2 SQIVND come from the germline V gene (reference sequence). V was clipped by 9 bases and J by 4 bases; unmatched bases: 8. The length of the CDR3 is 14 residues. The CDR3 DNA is TGTGCCAGCAGGATAGCGGGAGCGTCAGATACGCAGTATTTT. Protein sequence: CASRIAGASDTQYF. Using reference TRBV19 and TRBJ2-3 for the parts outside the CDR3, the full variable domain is DGGITQSPKYLFRKEGQNVTLSCEQNLNHDAMYWYRQDPGQGLRLIYYSQIVNDFQKGDIAEGYSVSREKKESFPLTVTSAQKNPTAFYLCASRIAGASDTQYFGPGTRLTVL.

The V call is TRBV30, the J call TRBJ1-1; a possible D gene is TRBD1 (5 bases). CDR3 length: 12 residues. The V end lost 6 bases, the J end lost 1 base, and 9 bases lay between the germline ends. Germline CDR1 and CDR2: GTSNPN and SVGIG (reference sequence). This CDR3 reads CACRRENTEAFF. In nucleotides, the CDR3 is TGTGCCTGTCGCAGGGAGAACACTGAAGCTTTCTTT.

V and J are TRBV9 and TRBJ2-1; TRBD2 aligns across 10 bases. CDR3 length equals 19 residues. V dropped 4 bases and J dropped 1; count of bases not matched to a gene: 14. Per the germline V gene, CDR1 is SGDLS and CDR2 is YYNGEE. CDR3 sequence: CASSPHLGQREGSYNEQFF. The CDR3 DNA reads TGTGCCAGCAGCCCACACCTAGGGCAGCGGGAGGGGTCCTACAATGAGCAGTTCTTC.

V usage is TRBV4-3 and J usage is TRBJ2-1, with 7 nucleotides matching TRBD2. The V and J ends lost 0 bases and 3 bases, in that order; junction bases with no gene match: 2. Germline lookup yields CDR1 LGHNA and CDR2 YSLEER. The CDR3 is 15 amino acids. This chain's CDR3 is CASSQELAVYNEQFF. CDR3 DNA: TGCGCCAGCAGCCAAGAGCTAGCGGTCTACAATGAGCAGTTCTTC.

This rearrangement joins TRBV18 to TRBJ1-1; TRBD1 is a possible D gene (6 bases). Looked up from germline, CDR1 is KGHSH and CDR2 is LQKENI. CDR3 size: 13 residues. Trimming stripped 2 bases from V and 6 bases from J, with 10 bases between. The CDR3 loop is CASSPGRGAEAFF. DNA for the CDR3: TGTGCCAGCTCACCAGGCAGGGGCGCTGAAGCTTTCTTT.

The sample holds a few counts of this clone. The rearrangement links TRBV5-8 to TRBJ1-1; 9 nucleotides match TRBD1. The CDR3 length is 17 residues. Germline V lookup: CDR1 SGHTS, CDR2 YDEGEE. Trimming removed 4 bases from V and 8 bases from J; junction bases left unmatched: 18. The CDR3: CASSDFLEGRTGGEAFF. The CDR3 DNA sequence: TGTGCCAGCAGCGATTTCCTAGAGGGGAGAACAGGGGGCGAAGCTTTCTTT.

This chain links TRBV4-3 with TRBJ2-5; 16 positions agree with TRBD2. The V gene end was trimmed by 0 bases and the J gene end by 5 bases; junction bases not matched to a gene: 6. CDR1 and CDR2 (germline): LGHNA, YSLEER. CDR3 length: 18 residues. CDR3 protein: CASSQDSGGLAGGETQYF. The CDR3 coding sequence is TGCGCCAGCAGCCAAGACAGCGGGGGACTAGCGGGAGGGGAGACCCAGTACTTC.